This T cell receptor (beta chain) was recorded in a study of T cell changes during pregnancy in multiple sclerosis. This CDR3 comprises 13 residues. Germline CDR1 is SGDLS and CDR2 is YYNGEE. Trimming removed 4 bases from V and 0 bases from J, with 5 bases in between. This table comes from immunoSEQ multiplex PCR, and its TCRdb copy is limited to in-frame clones, with some not included. Among about 66,000 clones listed, over 75% were seen once. The chain carries TRBV9 and TRBJ1-5, with no clear D. The sample here was CD8+ T cells from peripheral blood mononuclear cells, taken before pregnancy. The sequence derives from a female donor with multiple sclerosis, enrolled in a pregnancy study. CDR3 sequence (DNA): TGTGCCAGCAGCATCAATAGCAATCAGCCCCAGCATTTT. It translates to CASSINSNQPQHF.